The clone carrying this T cell receptor beta chain has only one observation. What it recognizes is unknown. This record belongs to a study of T cells after posttransplantation cyclophosphamide. Study observations and caveats: Later blood repertoires were often dominated by clones from the donor CD8+ memory compartment. Blood and skin or GI T cell repertoires showed limited TRB overlap.

The CDR3 has 16 amino acids. V trimming: 4 bases; J trimming: 2 bases; junction bases outside the gene matches: 4. The germline CDR1 and CDR2 sequences are SGHNT and YYREEE (reference sequence). Cells defined as naive were viable CD3+CD4+ or CD3+CD8+ and CCR7+CD45RA+CD45RO-CD95-CD27+CD28+. On the day of bone marrow donation, the related graft donor provided peripheral blood. Using immunoSEQ multiplex PCR, the repertoire was profiled, and TCRdb retains in-frame clones only, with some absent. The table includes tens of thousands of clones, about 91% detected once. This sequence joins TRBV5-4 and TRBJ2-5, with 14 positions matching TRBD2. The TCR originated in a man aged 25 to 40 in good health and a related stem cell transplant donor. The sequencing input was naive CD4+ T cells sorted from blood. The CDR3 DNA follows: TGTGCCAGCAGCCGGTGGACTAGCGGGGGGCAAGAGACCCAGTACTTC. Protein sequence: CASSRWTSGGQETQYF.